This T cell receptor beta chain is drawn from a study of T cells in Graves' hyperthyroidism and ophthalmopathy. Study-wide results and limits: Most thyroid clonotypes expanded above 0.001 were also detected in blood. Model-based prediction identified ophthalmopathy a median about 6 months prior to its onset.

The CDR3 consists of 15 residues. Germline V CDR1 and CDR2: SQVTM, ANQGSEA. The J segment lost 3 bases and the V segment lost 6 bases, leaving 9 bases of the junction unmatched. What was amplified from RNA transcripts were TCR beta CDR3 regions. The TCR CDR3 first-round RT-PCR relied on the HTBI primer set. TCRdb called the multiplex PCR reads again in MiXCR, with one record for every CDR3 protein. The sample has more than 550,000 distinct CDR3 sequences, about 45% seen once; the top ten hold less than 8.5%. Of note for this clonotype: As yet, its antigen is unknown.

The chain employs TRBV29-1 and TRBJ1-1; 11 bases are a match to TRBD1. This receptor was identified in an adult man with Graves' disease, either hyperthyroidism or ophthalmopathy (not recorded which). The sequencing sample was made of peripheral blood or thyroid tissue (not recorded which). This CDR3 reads CSVRPGDRGDTEAFF. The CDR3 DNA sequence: TGCAGCGTCCGCCCAGGGGACAGGGGGGACACTGAAGCTTTCTTT.